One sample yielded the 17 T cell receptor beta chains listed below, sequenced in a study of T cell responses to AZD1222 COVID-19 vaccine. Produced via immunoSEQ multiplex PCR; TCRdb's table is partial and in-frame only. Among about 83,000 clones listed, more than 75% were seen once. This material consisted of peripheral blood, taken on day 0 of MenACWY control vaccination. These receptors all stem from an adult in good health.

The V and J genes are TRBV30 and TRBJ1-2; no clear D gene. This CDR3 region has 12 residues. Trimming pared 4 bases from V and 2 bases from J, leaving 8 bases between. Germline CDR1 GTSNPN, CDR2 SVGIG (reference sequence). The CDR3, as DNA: TGTGCCTGGAATTGGCTGAACTATGGCTACACCTTC. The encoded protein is CAWNWLNYGYTF.

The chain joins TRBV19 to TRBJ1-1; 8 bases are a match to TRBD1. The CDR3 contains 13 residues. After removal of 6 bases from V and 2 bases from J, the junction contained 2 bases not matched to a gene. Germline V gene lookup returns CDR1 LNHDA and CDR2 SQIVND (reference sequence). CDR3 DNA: TGTGCCAGTAGGGACAGGGTTAACACTGAAGCTTTCTTT. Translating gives CASRDRVNTEAFF. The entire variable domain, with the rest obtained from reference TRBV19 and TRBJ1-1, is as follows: DGGITQSPKYLFRKEGQNVTLSCEQNLNHDAMYWYRQDPGQGLRLIYYSQIVNDFQKGDIAEGYSVSREKKESFPLTVTSAQKNPTAFYLCASRDRVNTEAFFGQGTRLTVV.

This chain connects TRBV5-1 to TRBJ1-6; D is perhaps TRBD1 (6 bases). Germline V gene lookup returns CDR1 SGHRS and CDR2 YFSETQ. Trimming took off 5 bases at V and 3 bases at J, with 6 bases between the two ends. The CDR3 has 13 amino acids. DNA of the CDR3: TGCGCCAGCAGGGACAGCTATAATTCACCCCTCCACTTT. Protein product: CASRDSYNSPLHF.

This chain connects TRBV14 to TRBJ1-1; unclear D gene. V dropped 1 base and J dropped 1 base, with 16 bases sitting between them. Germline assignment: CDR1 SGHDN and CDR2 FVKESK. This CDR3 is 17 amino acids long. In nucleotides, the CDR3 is TGTGCCAGCAGCCAAGCGGGCGGCCAGAAAAGGAACACTGAAGCTTTCTTT. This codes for CASSQAGGQKRNTEAFF.

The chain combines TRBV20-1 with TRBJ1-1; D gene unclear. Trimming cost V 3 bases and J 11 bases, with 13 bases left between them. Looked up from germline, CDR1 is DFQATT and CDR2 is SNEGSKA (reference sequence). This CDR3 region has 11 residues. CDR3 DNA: TGCAGTGCTAGGTCGATCTCCTACGCTTTCTTT. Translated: CSARSISYAFF.

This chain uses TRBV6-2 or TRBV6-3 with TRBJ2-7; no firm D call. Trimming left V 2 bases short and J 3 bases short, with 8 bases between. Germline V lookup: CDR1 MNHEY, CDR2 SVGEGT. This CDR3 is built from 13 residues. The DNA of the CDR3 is TGTGCCAGCAGTTACATAAATTACTACGAGCAGTACTTC. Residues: CASSYINYYEQYF.

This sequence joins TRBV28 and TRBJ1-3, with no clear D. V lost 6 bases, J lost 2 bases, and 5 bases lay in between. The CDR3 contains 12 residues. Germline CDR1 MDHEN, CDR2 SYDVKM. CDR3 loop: CASSRTGNTIYF. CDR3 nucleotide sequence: TGTGCCAGCAGCCGGACTGGAAACACCATATATTTT.

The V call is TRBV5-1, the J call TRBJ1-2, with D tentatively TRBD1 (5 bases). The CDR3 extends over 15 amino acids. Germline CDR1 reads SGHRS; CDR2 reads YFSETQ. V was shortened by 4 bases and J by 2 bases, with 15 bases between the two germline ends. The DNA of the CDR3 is TGCGCCAGCAGCCTGGTCTACGGGACCAACTATGGCTACACCTTC. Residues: CASSLVYGTNYGYTF.

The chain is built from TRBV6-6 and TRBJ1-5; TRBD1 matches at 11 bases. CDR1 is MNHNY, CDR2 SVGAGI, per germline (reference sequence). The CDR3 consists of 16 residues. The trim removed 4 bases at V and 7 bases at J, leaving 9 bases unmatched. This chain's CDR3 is CASSLTRTGGGQPQHF. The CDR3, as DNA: TGTGCCAGCAGTTTGACAAGGACAGGGGGCGGGCAGCCCCAGCATTTT.

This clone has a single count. CDR3 loop: CASRWDKMLGYEQYF. The CDR3 bases are TGTGCCAGCAGGTGGGACAAGATGTTGGGCTACGAGCAGTACTTC. This chain uses TRBV6-5 with TRBJ2-7; tentatively, D is TRBD1 (6 bases). The CDR3 sequence is 15 residues long. V was shortened by 6 bases and J by 3 bases, with 18 bases between the two germline ends. Germline V CDR1 and CDR2: MNHEY, SVGAGI.

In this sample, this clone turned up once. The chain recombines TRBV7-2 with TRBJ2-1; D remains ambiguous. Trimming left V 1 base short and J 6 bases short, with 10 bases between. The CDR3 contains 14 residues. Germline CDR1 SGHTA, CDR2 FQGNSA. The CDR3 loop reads CASSLEVQTNEQFF. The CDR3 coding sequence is TGTGCCAGCAGCTTAGAAGTTCAGACCAATGAGCAGTTCTTC.

CDR3 residues: CASSYPPPPRNEQFF. CDR3 nucleotide sequence: TGTGCCAGCAGTTACCCACCACCCCCTAGGAATGAGCAGTTCTTC. The chain joins TRBV6-2 or TRBV6-3 to TRBJ2-1, with no clear D. V was clipped by 2 bases and J by 7 bases, with 15 bases between them. The CDR3 has 15 residues. Germline CDR1 is MNHEY and CDR2 is SVGEGT.

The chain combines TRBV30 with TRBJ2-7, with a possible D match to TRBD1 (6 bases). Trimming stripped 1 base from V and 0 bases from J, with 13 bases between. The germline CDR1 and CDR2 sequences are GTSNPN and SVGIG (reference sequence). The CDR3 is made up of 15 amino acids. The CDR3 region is CAWSDQGSFSYEQYF. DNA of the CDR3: TGTGCCTGGAGTGATCAGGGGTCCTTCTCCTACGAGCAGTACTTC. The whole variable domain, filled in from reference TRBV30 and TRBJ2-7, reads SQTIHQWPATLVQPVGSPLSLECTVEGTSNPNLYWYRQAAGRGLQLLFYSVGIGQISSEVPQNLSASRPQDRQFILSSKKLLLSDSGFYLCAWSDQGSFSYEQYFGPGTRLTVT.

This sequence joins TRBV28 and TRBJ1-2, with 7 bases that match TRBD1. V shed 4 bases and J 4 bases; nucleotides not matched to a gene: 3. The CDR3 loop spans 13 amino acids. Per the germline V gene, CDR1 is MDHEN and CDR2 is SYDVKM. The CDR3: CASSSPGGYGYTF. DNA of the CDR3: TGTGCCAGCAGTTCCCCAGGGGGCTATGGCTACACCTTC.

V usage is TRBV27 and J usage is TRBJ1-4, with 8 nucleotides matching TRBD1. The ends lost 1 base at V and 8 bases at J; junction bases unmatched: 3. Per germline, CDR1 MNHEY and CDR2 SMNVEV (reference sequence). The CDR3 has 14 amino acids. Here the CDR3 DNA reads TGTGCCAGCAGTTTATACAGGGGGAGCGAAAAACTGTTTTTT. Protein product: CASSLYRGSEKLFF.

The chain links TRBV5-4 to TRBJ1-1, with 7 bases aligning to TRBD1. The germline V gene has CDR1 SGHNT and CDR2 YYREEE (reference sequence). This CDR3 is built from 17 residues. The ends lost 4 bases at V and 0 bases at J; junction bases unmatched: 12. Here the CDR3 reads CASSPRQGARVNTEAFF. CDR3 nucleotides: TGTGCCAGCAGCCCGAGACAGGGAGCTAGGGTGAACACTGAAGCTTTCTTT.

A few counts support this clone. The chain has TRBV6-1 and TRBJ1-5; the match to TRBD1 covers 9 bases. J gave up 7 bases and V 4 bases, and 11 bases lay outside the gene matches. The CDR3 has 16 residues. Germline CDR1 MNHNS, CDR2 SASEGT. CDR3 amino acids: CASSVTGTGSGQPQHF. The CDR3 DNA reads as TGTGCCAGCAGTGTGACCGGGACAGGGTCAGGCCAGCCCCAGCATTTT.